This TCR beta chain was captured in a study of T-cell memory formation after mild COVID-19. Study background: The two donors had largely donor-specific TCR clusters. Study-level results: The authors did not confirm SARS-CoV-2 specificity of second-wave clones peaking day 37. CD4+ contracting clones lay mainly in CM and EM, CD8+ ones in EMRA.

To note about this clonotype: Antigen unknown.

Germline CDR1 and CDR2: LNHNV and YYDKDF (reference sequence). The CDR3 contains 12 residues. Trimming left V 5 bases short and J 10 bases short, with 12 bases between. One entry per CDR3 protein, called by TCRdb with MiXCR from the 5' RACE reads. The sample contains 190,000 or so distinct CDR3 sequences, around a fifth of which appear only once. The TCR was taken from an adult woman who had mild COVID-19 (a few samples of this study predate the infection). Cell type and time point are not known. V and J are TRBV15 and TRBJ2-1, with TRBD1 as a possible D gene (6 bases). Material for sequencing was PBMCs or a T cell subset sorted from them (not recorded which). CDR3 in amino acids: CATSEIQGEQFF. The CDR3 DNA follows: TGTGCCACCAGCGAGATCCAGGGGGAGCAGTTCTTC.